These 5 T cell receptor beta chains were sequenced from one sample in a study of T-cell reconstitution after alpha-beta-depleted transplantation in children. Researchers prepared the TCRbeta library using unique molecular identifiers, the study reports. TCRdb fed the PCR reads into MiXCR, producing one record per CDR3 protein. The profile shows 500,000 or so distinct CDR3 sequences, around 10% of them singletons. Specimen: PBMCs, mostly from graft donor cells, collected 180 days after TCRalphabeta/CD19-depleted stem cell transplant. These receptors originate from a female patient aged 2 to 10 who had a stem cell transplant for aplastic anemia, so the T cells may come from the graft donor.

This chain connects TRBV7-2 to TRBJ1-5; a possible D gene is TRBD1 (6 bases). Germline V gene data show CDR1 as SGHTA and CDR2 as FQGNSA. The CDR3 has 14 amino acids. V lost 5 bases, J lost 9 bases, and 17 bases lay in between. Written as DNA, the CDR3 is TGTGCCAGCAGCATAAAACAGGGCCTTGGGCCCCAGCATTTT. Residues: CASSIKQGLGPQHF.

This clonotype was counted a few times. The rearrangement links TRBV20-1 to TRBJ2-7, with D possibly called TRBD1 or TRBD2 (5 bases each). This CDR3 contains 16 residues. Per germline, CDR1 DFQATT and CDR2 SNEGSKA (reference sequence). Trimming removed 5 bases at V and 5 bases at J, with 25 bases between. This CDR3 is CSAQNHRDVGRDEQYF. CDR3 in DNA: TGCAGTGCTCAAAATCACCGGGACGTTGGACGGGACGAGCAGTACTTC.

This clonotype appeared a few times. The chain couples TRBV5-1 to TRBJ2-7; D might be TRBD1 or TRBD2, each matching 5 bases. The CDR3 is 15 amino acids. From germline, CDR1 is SGHRS and CDR2 YFSETQ. V was trimmed by 3 bases and J by 0 bases, leaving 13 bases between them. CDR3 in amino acids: CASSWGPSGSYEQYV. DNA for the CDR3: TGCGCCAGCAGCTGGGGCCCCAGCGGCTCCTACGAGCAGTACGTC.

There are many counts of this clonotype. The chain uses TRBV29-1 and TRBJ2-5; TRBD2 might be the D (6 bases). V dropped 6 bases and J dropped 0 bases, with 8 bases sitting between them. The germline gives CDR1 SQVTM, CDR2 ANQGSEA. The CDR3 is made up of 12 amino acids. The CDR3 protein is CSVGGDQETQYF. For the CDR3, the DNA is TGCAGCGTCGGGGGAGACCAAGAGACCCAGTACTTC. The whole variable domain, remainder taken from reference TRBV29-1 and TRBJ2-5, is SAVISQKPSRDICQRGTSLTIQCQVDSQVTMMFWYRQQPGQSLTLIATANQGSEATYESGFVIDKFPISRPNLTFSTLTVSNMSPEDSSIYLCSVGGDQETQYFGPGTRLLVL.

The chain links TRBV18 to TRBJ2-1; D not certain. Germline CDR1 and CDR2: KGHSH and LQKENI. Trimming cost V 3 bases and J 2 bases, with 11 bases left between them. This CDR3 has 15 amino acids. The CDR3 nucleotides are TGTGCCAGCTCACCGAGGACCAAACCCTACAATGAGCAGTTCTTC. This gives the protein CASSPRTKPYNEQFF. Combining the CDR3 with reference TRBV18 and TRBJ2-1 gives the whole variable domain NAGVMQNPRHLVRRRGQEARLRCSPMKGHSHVYWYRQLPEEGLKFMVYLQKENIIDESGMPKERFSAEFPKEGPSILRIQQVVRGDSAAYFCASSPRTKPYNEQFFGPGTRLTVL.